The next 28 T cell receptor beta chains were all read from a single sample in a study of blood T cell repertoires in COVID-19. Here immunoSEQ multiplex PCR was the method, and the copy in TCRdb shows in-frame clones only, minus some. The table lists some 240,000 clones, around 86% of them singletons. Input material: peripheral blood. The receptors here all came from an older woman with active or convalescent COVID-19.

The genes are TRBV5-4 and TRBJ2-3; 11 bases match TRBD2. The CDR3 has 14 residues. From germline, CDR1 is SGHNT and CDR2 YYREEE (reference sequence). Trimming removed 4 bases from V and 4 bases from J; junction bases left unmatched: 2. The CDR3 loop reads CASSLAGGPDTQYF. The CDR3 nucleotides are TGTGCCAGCAGCCTAGCGGGGGGACCAGATACGCAGTATTTT.

This clone came up many times. The V and J genes are TRBV10-3 and TRBJ1-2, with 7 positions matching TRBD1. The CDR3 totals 15 residues. CDR1 and CDR2 (germline): ENHRY, SYGVKD. The J segment lost 4 bases and the V segment lost 3 bases, leaving 8 bases of the junction unmatched. The CDR3 here is CAISDTGEELYGYTF. CDR3 DNA: TGTGCCATCAGTGATACAGGGGAAGAACTCTATGGCTACACCTTC.

The chain recombines TRBV4-3 with TRBJ2-3, with D possibly matching TRBD2 (5 bases). Germline CDR1 and CDR2: LGHNA and YSLEER. With 3 bases removed from V and 4 bases from J, the gap between germline ends came to 5 bases. The CDR3 covers 12 residues. The CDR3 nucleotides read TGCGCCAGCAGCCAGGACTCAGATACGCAGTATTTT. This encodes CASSQDSDTQYF.

In this sample, this clone turned up once. This rearrangement joins TRBV19 to TRBJ2-3, with D unclear. CDR3 size: 16 residues. The V gene's germline CDR1 is LNHDA and CDR2 SQIVND (reference sequence). V gave up 1 base and J gave up 1 base, with 12 bases separating them. Here the CDR3 reads CASSIVSAMGTDTQYF. The CDR3 coding sequence is TGTGCCAGTAGTATAGTTTCTGCGATGGGCACAGATACGCAGTATTTT.

The sample holds one count of this clone. The CDR3 region has the DNA TGTGCCAGCAGCCAAGCCTTCGGTCTAGCGGATAGCACAGATACGCAGTATTTT. This translates into CASSQAFGLADSTDTQYF. V is TRBV4-2 and J is TRBJ2-3; 7 bases align to TRBD2. The CDR3 consists of 18 residues. With 1 base clipped from V and 0 bases from J, the junction kept 10 bases outside the gene matches. CDR1 is LGHNA, CDR2 YNFKEQ, per germline.

The chain is built from TRBV7-6 and TRBJ2-1; TRBD2 agrees at 9 bases. Trimming at V came to 2 bases and at J to 3 bases, leaving 2 bases not matched to a gene. Germline V gene data show CDR1 as SGHVS and CDR2 as FNYEAQ. CDR3 length: 15 amino acids. CDR3: CASSLTSGFYNEQFF. Written as DNA, the CDR3 is TGTGCCAGCAGCTTAACTAGCGGGTTCTACAATGAGCAGTTCTTC.

This clone has just a few counts. The rearrangement links TRBV6-5 to TRBJ2-3; 8 nucleotides agree with TRBD1. Germline loops: CDR1 MNHEY, CDR2 SVGAGI. The CDR3 runs to 13 residues. Trimming took 7 bases from V and 5 from J; bases not matched to a gene: 5. CDR3 nucleotides: TGTGCCAGCAACAAGGACAGGGAAGATACGCAGTATTTT. Its translation is CASNKDREDTQYF.

The chain recombines TRBV7-6 with TRBJ2-5, with D perhaps matching TRBD2 (6 bases). Germline V gene lookup returns CDR1 SGHVS and CDR2 FNYEAQ. The V end lost 1 base, the J end lost 5 bases, and 14 bases lay between the germline ends. CDR3 length: 15 residues. The CDR3 reads CASSLDLGGRETQYF. The CDR3 DNA follows: TGTGCCAGCAGCTTAGATTTGGGGGGACGGGAGACCCAGTACTTC.

This chain connects TRBV4-1 to TRBJ1-6; D gene uncertain. V was cut by 1 base and J by 4 bases, with 11 bases left in between. This CDR3 is 16 amino acids long. Germline V gives CDR1 MGHRA, CDR2 YSYEKL. The CDR3 loop is CASSQGALTYNSPLHF. The CDR3 coding sequence is TGCGCCAGCAGCCAAGGGGCCCTAACTTATAATTCACCCCTCCACTTT.

The chain joins TRBV25-1 to TRBJ2-7; TRBD1 agrees at 11 bases. Germline V gives CDR1 MGHDK, CDR2 SYGVNS. The CDR3 contains 15 residues. V was pared by 4 bases and J by 3 bases, with 5 bases of the junction left unmatched. Here the CDR3 DNA reads TGTGCCAGCAGTGCCTCCGGGACAGGGGGCTACGAGCAGTACTTC. It codes for CASSASGTGGYEQYF.

J is TRBJ1-2 and V is TRBV7-2, with TRBD1 matching 12 bases. The germline V gene has CDR1 SGHTA and CDR2 FQGNSA. Trimming cost V 5 bases and J 8 bases; bases outside gene matches: 6. The CDR3 extends over 14 amino acids. Here the CDR3 reads CASSRDRGLEGYTF. DNA for the CDR3: TGTGCCAGCAGCCGGGACAGGGGGCTGGAGGGCTACACCTTC. Together with reference TRBV7-2 and TRBJ1-2, the CDR3 gives the full variable domain: GAGVSQSPSNKVTEKGKDVELRCDPISGHTALYWYRQSLGQGLEFLIYFQGNSAPDKSGLPSDRFSAERTGGSVSTLTIQRTQQEDSAVYLCASSRDRGLEGYTFGSGTRLTVV.

This rearrangement joins TRBV10-3 to TRBJ1-1; 8 bases match TRBD1. Trimming removed 6 bases from V and 1 base from J; junction bases left unmatched: 7. The V gene's germline CDR1 is ENHRY and CDR2 SYGVKD. The CDR3 runs 15 residues. As DNA, the CDR3 is TGTGCCATCAGCGTGTCAGGGGGCGGGAACACTGAAGCTTTCTTT. Translated, it gives CAISVSGGGNTEAFF.

The genes are TRBV30 and TRBJ2-3; 8 nucleotides match TRBD1. The germline gives CDR1 GTSNPN, CDR2 SVGIG (reference sequence). V was clipped by 3 bases and J by 4 bases; unmatched bases: 3. CDR3 size: 13 residues. Written as DNA, the CDR3 is TGTGCCTGGAGGAGGGACAGGCCAGATACGCAGTATTTT. Translated: CAWRRDRPDTQYF.

The rearrangement joins TRBV7-2 to TRBJ2-3; D is undetermined. The length of the CDR3 is 12 residues. Germline V gene lookup returns CDR1 SGHTA and CDR2 FQGNSA. V was cut by 4 bases and J by 2 bases, with 4 bases left in between. The CDR3 nucleotides are TGTGCCAGCAGCTCGTACACAGATACGCAGTATTTT. It translates to CASSSYTDTQYF.

The rearrangement links TRBV11-2 to TRBJ2-7; D is perhaps TRBD2 (6 bases). Germline CDR1 is SGHAT and CDR2 is FQNNGV. The CDR3 extends over 13 amino acids. V was cut by 5 bases and J by 9 bases, with 17 bases left in between. Here the CDR3 DNA reads TGTGCCAGCAGCCAATGGGGGGATAGGGGGCAGTACTTC. Amino acids: CASSQWGDRGQYF. The full variable domain, with the rest looked up from reference TRBV11-2 and TRBJ2-7, is EAGVAQSPRYKIIEKRQSVAFWCNPISGHATLYWYQQILGQGPKLLIQFQNNGVVDDSQLPKDRFSAERLKGVDSTLKIQPAKLEDSAVYLCASSQWGDRGQYFGPGTRLTVT.

This sequence joins TRBV7-6 and TRBJ1-1, with no clear D. CDR3 length: 14 amino acids. Trimming took off 5 bases at V and 1 base at J, with 11 bases between the two ends. Germline V gene lookup returns CDR1 SGHVS and CDR2 FNYEAQ. CDR3 coding DNA: TGTGCCAGCAGCCCGCGGGCAGGGAACACTGAAGCTTTCTTT. This gives the protein CASSPRAGNTEAFF.

The chain carries TRBV7-9 and TRBJ1-5; maybe TRBD1 (5 bases). CDR3 length: 14 residues. Trimming cost V 5 bases and J 2 bases, with 10 bases left between them. The germline CDR1 and CDR2 sequences are SEHNR and FQNEAQ (reference sequence). The DNA of the CDR3 is TGTGCCAGCAGCCCAGGAGGGGGCAATCAGCCCCAGCATTTT. It is translated as CASSPGGGNQPQHF.

This chain joins TRBV7-9 and TRBJ1-2; D unresolved. The CDR3 has 14 residues. The germline V gene has CDR1 SEHNR and CDR2 FQNEAQ (reference sequence). The V and J ends lost 6 bases and 4 bases respectively, with 15 bases between them. CDR3 DNA: TGTGCCAGCAGTCACCCGAAGCTCGCCTATGGCTACACCTTC. Amino acids: CASSHPKLAYGYTF.

J is TRBJ1-6 and V is TRBV3-1 (or the pseudogene TRBV3-2); 9 nucleotides agree with TRBD1. The germline V gene encodes CDR1 LGHDT and CDR2 YNNKEL (reference sequence). This CDR3 comprises 15 residues. V lost 0 bases, J lost 13 bases, and 7 bases stayed unmatched. CDR3 region: CASSQEQGQGRPLHF. The CDR3 coding sequence is TGTGCCAGCAGCCAAGAACAGGGACAGGGTAGGCCCCTCCACTTT.

The CDR3 DNA follows: TGTGCCAGCAGTGAACAGGGGTACGGAAACACCATATATTTT. Translated: CASSEQGYGNTIYF. This chain links TRBV6-1 with TRBJ1-3; perhaps TRBD1 as D (6 bases). The CDR3 is 14 amino acids. V shed 2 bases and J shed 4 bases, with 9 bases lying between them. Looked up from germline, CDR1 is MNHNS and CDR2 is SASEGT.

J is TRBJ2-3 and V is TRBV7-2; 11 nucleotides agree with TRBD1. The CDR3 has 14 residues. Germline V lookup: CDR1 SGHTA, CDR2 FQGNSA. The junction had 3 bases not matched to a gene; V was cut back by 5 bases and J by 5 bases. CDR3 residues: CASSAGTGGDTQYF. The DNA of the CDR3 is TGTGCCAGCAGCGCCGGGACAGGGGGAGATACGCAGTATTTT.

This clone was found a few times. The CDR3 sequence is CASSPGTASGYTF. For the CDR3, the DNA is TGTGCCAGTAGCCCCGGGACAGCAAGCGGCTACACCTTC. The J gene is TRBJ1-2, the V gene TRBV19, with 7 nucleotides matching TRBD1. J was trimmed by 8 bases and V by 6 bases; bases with no gene match: 9. Per germline, CDR1 LNHDA and CDR2 SQIVND (reference sequence). The CDR3 is 13 amino acids.

This clone was detected a few times. The rearrangement uses TRBV6-5 and TRBJ1-4; no definite D call. From germline, CDR1 is MNHEY and CDR2 SVGAGI. Between the trimmed V and J ends, which lost 0 bases and 6 bases, there was a span of 8 bases. The CDR3 spans 14 residues. The CDR3 DNA reads TGTGCCAGCAGTTACTCCGGTACCTATGAAAAACTGTTTTTT. Protein product: CASSYSGTYEKLFF.

The rearrangement joins TRBV25-1 to TRBJ1-2; 7 bases fit TRBD1. Germline V CDR1 and CDR2: MGHDK, SYGVNS. The CDR3 length is 15 residues. Trimming at V came to 6 bases and at J to 4 bases, leaving 11 bases not matched to a gene. CDR3 loop: CASSVIPGQSYGYTF. The DNA for the CDR3 is TGTGCCAGCAGCGTCATTCCGGGACAGTCCTATGGCTACACCTTC.

The genes are TRBV2 and TRBJ2-5; TRBD1 aligns across 8 bases. The length of the CDR3 is 14 residues. CDR1 is SNHLY, CDR2 FYNNEI, per germline. The V gene end was trimmed by 7 bases and the J gene end by 2 bases; junction bases not matched to a gene: 6. CDR3 protein: CASNSGTGQETQYF. The CDR3 region has the DNA TGTGCCAGCAATTCCGGGACAGGTCAAGAGACCCAGTACTTC.

This chain links TRBV18 with TRBJ2-5; D may be TRBD2 (6 bases). CDR1 is KGHSH, CDR2 LQKENI, per germline. V was cut by 3 bases and J by 1 base, with 12 bases left in between. This CDR3 region has 15 residues. The CDR3 loop is CASSPIADFQETQYF. Here the CDR3 DNA reads TGTGCCAGCTCACCGATAGCGGACTTCCAAGAGACCCAGTACTTC.

The rearrangement links TRBV2 to TRBJ1-5, with a weak D call TRBD1 (6 bases). This CDR3 comprises 15 residues. V lost 3 bases and J 0 bases, leaving 9 bases between the germline ends. The germline V gene encodes CDR1 SNHLY and CDR2 FYNNEI. The CDR3: CASSDRGHSNQPQHF. The CDR3 DNA follows: TGTGCCAGCAGTGACAGGGGTCATAGCAATCAGCCCCAGCATTTT.

This clone appeared a single time. The chain is built from TRBV27 and TRBJ1-2, with D tentatively TRBD1 (5 bases). CDR3 length: 14 amino acids. The germline V gene encodes CDR1 MNHEY and CDR2 SMNVEV (reference sequence). V lost 3 bases, J lost 9 bases, and 17 bases lay in between. For the CDR3, the DNA is TGTGCCAGCAGTTTTGGGGGGAAGCGGTGGAGCTACACCTTC. Its protein is CASSFGGKRWSYTF.